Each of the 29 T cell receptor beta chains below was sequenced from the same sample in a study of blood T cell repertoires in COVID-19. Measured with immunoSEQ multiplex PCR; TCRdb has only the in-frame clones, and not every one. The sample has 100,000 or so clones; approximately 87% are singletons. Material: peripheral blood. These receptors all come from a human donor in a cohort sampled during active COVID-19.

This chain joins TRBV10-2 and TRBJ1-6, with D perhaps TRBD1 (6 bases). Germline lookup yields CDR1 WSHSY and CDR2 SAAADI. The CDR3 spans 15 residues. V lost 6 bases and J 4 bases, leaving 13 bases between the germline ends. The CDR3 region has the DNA TGCGCCAGCAGCTTCGGACAGCCATATAATTCACCCCTCCACTTT. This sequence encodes CASSFGQPYNSPLHF.

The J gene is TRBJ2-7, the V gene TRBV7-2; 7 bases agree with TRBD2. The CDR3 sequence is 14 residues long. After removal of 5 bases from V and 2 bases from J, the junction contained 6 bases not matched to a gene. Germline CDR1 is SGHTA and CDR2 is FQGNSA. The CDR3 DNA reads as TGTGCCAGCAGCCTGCTCAGCGGGGCCTACGAGCAGTACTTC. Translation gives CASSLLSGAYEQYF.

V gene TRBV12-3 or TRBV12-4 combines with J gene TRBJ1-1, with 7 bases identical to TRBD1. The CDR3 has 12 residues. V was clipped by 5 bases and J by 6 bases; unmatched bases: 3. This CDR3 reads CASSTGAPEAFF. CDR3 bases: TGTGCCAGCAGTACAGGGGCCCCTGAAGCTTTCTTT.

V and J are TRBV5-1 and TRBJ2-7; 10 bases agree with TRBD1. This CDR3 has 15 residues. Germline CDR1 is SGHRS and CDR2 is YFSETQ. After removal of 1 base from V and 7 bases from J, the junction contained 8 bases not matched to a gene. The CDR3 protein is CASSLSGTGVGEQYF. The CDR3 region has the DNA TGCGCCAGCAGCTTGTCCGGGACAGGGGTTGGGGAGCAGTACTTC.

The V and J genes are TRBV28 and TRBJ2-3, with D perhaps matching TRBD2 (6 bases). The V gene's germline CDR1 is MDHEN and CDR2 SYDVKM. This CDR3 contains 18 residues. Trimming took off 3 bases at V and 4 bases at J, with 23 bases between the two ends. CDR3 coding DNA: TGTGCCAGCAGTTTGCCTCTAGCTGGAGGGCCCGGGCCAGATACGCAGTATTTT. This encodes CASSLPLAGGPGPDTQYF. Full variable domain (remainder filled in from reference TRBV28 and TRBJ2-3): DVKVTQSSRYLVKRTGEKVFLECVQDMDHENMFWYRQDPGLGLRLIYFSYDVKMKEKGDIPEGYSVSREKKERFSLILESASTNQTSMYLCASSLPLAGGPGPDTQYFGPGTRLTVL.

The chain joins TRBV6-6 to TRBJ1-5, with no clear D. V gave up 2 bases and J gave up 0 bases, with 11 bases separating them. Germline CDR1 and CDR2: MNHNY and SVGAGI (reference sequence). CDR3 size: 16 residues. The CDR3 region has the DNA TGTGCCAGCAGTTACCCGACCGGGAATAGCAATCAGCCCCAGCATTTT. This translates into CASSYPTGNSNQPQHF.

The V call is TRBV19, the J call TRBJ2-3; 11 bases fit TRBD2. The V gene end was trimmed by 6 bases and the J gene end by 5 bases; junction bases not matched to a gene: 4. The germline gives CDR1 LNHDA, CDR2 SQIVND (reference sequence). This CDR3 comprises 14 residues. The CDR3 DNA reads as TGTGCCAGTAGATCCGGGACTAGCGGAGATACGCAGTATTTT. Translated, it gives CASRSGTSGDTQYF.

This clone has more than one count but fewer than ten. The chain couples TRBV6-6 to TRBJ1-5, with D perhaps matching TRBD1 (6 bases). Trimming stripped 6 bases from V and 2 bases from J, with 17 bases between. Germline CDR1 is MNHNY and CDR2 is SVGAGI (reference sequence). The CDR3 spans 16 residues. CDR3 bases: TGTGCCAGCAGCCTCGACAGGAGACCCGGCAATCAGCCCCAGCATTTT. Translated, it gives CASSLDRRPGNQPQHF.

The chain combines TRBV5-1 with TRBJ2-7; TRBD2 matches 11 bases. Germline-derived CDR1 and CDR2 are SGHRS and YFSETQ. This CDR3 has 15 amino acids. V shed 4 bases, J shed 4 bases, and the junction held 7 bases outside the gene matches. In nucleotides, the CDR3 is TGCGCCAGCAGCCCCGGGACTAGCGGCATATACGAGCAGTACTTC. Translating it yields CASSPGTSGIYEQYF. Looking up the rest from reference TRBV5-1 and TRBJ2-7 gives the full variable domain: KAGVTQTPRYLIKTRGQQVTLSCSPISGHRSVSWYQQTPGQGLQFLFEYFSETQRNKGNFPGRFSGRQFSNSRSEMNVSTLELGDSALYLCASSPGTSGIYEQYFGPGTRLTVT.

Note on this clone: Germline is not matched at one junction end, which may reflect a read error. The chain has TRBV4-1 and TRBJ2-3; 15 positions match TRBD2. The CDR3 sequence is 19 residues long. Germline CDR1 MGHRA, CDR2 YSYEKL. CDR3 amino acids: CASSHKPGLAGGSTDTQYF. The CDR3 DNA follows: TGCGCCAGCAGCCACAAACCTGGACTAGCGGGGGGGAGCACGGATACGCAGTATTTT.

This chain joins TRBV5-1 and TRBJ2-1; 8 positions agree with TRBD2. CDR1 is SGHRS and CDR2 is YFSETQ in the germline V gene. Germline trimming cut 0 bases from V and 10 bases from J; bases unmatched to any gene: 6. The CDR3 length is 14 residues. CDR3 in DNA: TGCGCCAGCAGCTTGGGCGCAGCGGGGGAAGAGCAGTTCTTC. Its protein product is CASSLGAAGEEQFF.

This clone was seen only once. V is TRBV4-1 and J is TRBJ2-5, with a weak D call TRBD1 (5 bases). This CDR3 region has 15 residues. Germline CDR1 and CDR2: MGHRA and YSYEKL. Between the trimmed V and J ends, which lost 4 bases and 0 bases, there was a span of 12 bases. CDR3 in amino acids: CASSLGPTDQETQYF. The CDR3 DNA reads TGCGCCAGCAGCCTGGGGCCTACCGACCAAGAGACCCAGTACTTC.

Written as DNA, the CDR3 is TGTGCCAGCAGTTTTTACAGGGGATCTAATGAAAAACTGTTTTTT. Translated, it gives CASSFYRGSNEKLFF. The V gene is TRBV25-1, the J gene TRBJ1-4; 7 positions agree with TRBD1. V lost 5 bases and J lost 3; bases outside the gene matches: 6. CDR1 MGHDK and CDR2 SYGVNS come from the germline V gene. This CDR3 region has 15 residues. Complete variable domain (other parts from reference TRBV25-1 and TRBJ1-4): EADIYQTPRYLVIGTGKKITLECSQTMGHDKMYWYQQDPGMELHLIHYSYGVNSTEKGDLSSESTVSRIRTEHFPLTLESARPSHTSQYLCASSFYRGSNEKLFFGSGTQLSVL.

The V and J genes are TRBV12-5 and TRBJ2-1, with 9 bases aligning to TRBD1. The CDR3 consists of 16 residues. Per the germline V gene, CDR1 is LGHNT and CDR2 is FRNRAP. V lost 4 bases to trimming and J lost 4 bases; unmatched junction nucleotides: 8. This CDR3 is CASGSPPGQGYNEQFF. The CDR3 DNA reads TGTGCTAGTGGTTCGCCTCCGGGACAGGGATACAATGAGCAGTTCTTC.

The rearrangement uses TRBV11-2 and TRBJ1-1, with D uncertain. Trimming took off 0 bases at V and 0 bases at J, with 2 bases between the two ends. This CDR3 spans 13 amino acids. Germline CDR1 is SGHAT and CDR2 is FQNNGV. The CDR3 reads CASSLDMNTEAFF. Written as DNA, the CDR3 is TGTGCCAGCAGCTTAGACATGAACACTGAAGCTTTCTTT. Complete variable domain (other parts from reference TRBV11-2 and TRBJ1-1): EAGVAQSPRYKIIEKRQSVAFWCNPISGHATLYWYQQILGQGPKLLIQFQNNGVVDDSQLPKDRFSAERLKGVDSTLKIQPAKLEDSAVYLCASSLDMNTEAFFGQGTRLTVV.

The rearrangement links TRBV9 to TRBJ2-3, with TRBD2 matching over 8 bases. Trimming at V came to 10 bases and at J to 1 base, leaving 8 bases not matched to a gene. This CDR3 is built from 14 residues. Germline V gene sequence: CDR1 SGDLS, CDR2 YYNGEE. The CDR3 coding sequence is TGTGCCCGGGGTAGCGGGGACCGCACAGATACGCAGTATTTT. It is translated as CARGSGDRTDTQYF.

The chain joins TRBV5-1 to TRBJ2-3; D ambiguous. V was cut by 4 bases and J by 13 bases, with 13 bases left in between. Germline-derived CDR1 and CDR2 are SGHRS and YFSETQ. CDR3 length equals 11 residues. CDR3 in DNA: TGCGCCAGCAGCCCGACTCCTTGGGAGTATTTT. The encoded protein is CASSPTPWEYF.

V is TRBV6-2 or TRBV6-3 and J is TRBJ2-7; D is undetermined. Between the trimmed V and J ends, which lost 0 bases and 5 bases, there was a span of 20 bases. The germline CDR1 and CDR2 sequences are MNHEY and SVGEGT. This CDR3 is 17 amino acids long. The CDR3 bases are TGTGCCAGCAGTTACTCTCTGAAAACTGCCTCCGTCCACGAGCAGTACTTC. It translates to CASSYSLKTASVHEQYF.

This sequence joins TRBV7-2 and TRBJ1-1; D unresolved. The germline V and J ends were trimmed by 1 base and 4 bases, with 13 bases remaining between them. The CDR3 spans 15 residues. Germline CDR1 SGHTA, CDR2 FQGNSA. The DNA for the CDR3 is TGTGCCAGCAGCTTAGTATTGCTGGGGAGCACTGAAGCTTTCTTT. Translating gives CASSLVLLGSTEAFF.

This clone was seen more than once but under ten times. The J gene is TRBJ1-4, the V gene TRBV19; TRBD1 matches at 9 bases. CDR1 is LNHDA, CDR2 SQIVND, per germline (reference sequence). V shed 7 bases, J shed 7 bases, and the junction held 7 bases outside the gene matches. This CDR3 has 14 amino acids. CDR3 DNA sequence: TGTGCCAGTAACGTACAGGGGGCAGGTGAAAAACTGTTTTTT. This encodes CASNVQGAGEKLFF.

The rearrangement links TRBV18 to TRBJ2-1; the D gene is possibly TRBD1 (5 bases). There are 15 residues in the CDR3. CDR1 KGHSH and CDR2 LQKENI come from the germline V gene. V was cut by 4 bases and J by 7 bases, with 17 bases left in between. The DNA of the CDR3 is TGTGCCAGCTCACGCATAAGTAGGGGCCCGAATGAGCAGTTCTTC. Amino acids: CASSRISRGPNEQFF.

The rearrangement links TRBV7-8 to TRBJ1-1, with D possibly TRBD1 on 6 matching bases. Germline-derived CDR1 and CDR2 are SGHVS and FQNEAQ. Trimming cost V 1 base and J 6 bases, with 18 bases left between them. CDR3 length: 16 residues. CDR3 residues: CASSLGGGLGRPEAFF. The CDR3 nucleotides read TGTGCCAGCAGCTTAGGGGGGGGGCTTGGCCGACCTGAAGCTTTCTTT.

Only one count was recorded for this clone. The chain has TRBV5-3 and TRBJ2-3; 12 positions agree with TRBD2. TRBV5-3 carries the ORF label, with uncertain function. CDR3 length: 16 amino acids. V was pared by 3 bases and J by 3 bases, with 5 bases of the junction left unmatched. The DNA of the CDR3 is TGTGCCAGAAGCTGCCTAGCGGGGGGGCGGACAGATACGCAGTATTTT. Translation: CARSCLAGGRTDTQYF.

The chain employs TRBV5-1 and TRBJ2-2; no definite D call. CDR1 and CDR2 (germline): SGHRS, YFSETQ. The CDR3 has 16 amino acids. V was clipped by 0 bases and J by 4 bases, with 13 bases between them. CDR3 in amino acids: CASSLDAARGTGELFF. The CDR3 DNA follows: TGCGCCAGCAGCTTGGATGCGGCTAGAGGCACCGGGGAGCTGTTTTTT.

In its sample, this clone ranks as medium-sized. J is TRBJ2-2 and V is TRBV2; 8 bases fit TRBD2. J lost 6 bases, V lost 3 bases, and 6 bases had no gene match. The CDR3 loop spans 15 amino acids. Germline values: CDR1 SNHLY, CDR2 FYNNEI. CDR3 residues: CASSETGTRAGELFF. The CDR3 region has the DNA TGTGCCAGCAGTGAGACCGGGACTAGGGCCGGGGAGCTGTTTTTT.

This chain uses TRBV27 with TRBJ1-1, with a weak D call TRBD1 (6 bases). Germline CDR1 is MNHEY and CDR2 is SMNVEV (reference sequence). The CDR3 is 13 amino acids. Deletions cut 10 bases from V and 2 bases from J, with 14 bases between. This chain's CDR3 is CATQTGQNTEAFF. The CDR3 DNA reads TGTGCCACCCAGACAGGTCAAAACACTGAAGCTTTCTTT.

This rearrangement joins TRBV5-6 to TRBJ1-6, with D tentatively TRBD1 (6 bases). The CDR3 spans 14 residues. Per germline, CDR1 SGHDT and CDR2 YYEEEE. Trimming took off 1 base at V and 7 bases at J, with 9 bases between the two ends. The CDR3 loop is CASSLQGQNSPLHF. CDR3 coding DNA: TGTGCCAGCAGCTTGCAGGGGCAGAATTCACCCCTCCACTTT. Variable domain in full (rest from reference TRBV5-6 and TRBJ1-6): DAGVTQSPTHLIKTRGQQVTLRCSPKSGHDTVSWYQQALGQGPQFIFQYYEEEERQRGNFPDRFSGHQFPNYSSELNVNALLLGDSALYLCASSLQGQNSPLHFGNGTRLTVT.

CDR3 in DNA: TGTGCCAGCAGCTTATCCAGGGTGGGCACCGGGGAGCTGTTTTTT. Translated, it gives CASSLSRVGTGELFF. The chain uses TRBV7-2 and TRBJ2-2, with D perhaps TRBD1 (5 bases). CDR3 length: 15 amino acids. The germline gives CDR1 SGHTA, CDR2 FQGNSA. Trimming stripped 2 bases from V and 4 bases from J, with 11 bases between.

The CDR3 region is CASSYKSGQGYYGYTF. The CDR3, as DNA: TGTGCCAGCAGCTATAAATCGGGACAGGGGTACTATGGCTACACCTTC. The genes are TRBV5-5 and TRBJ1-2; TRBD1 matches at 10 bases. Germline V CDR1 and CDR2: SGHKS, YYEKEE (reference sequence). The V segment lost 3 bases and the J segment 3 bases; nucleotides outside the gene matches: 8. CDR3 length equals 16 residues.